One TCR beta chain is described in this entry. What it binds is not known. Trimming removed 5 bases from V and 5 bases from J; junction bases left unmatched: 14. The CDR3 covers 19 residues. Germline V gene lookup returns CDR1 MNHEY and CDR2 SMNVEV (reference sequence). Profiling relied on immunoSEQ multiplex PCR, and the TCRdb table lists in-frame clones only, not all of them. The sample lists roughly 48,000 clones; about nine tenths were seen once. The source of the sample is a study of cytomegalovirus exposure and HLA in healthy donors. Turning to the study itself: The 120 or so validation repertoires used a platform that matched the one used for the 666 first-cohort repertoires, as a later analysis reported. Study-wide results and limits: Overall, roughly 150 TCR beta chains were annotated as cytomegalovirus-associated.

The TCR comes from a woman aged 25 to 45 in good health and CMV-seronegative. The specimen was PBMCs. The chain has TRBV27 and TRBJ2-3; 15 bases map to TRBD2. The CDR3 DNA sequence: TGTGCCAGCAGTCCCGAAGGACTAGCGGGAGGGCCGCTTGGAGATACGCAGTATTTT. The encoded protein is CASSPEGLAGGPLGDTQYF.